Presented here are 10 T cell receptor beta chains from one specimen sequenced in a study of Graves' ophthalmopathy and Graves' hyperthyroidism. Researchers took RNA transcripts and amplified TCR beta CDR3 regions from them. First-round RT-PCR employed HTBI primers, with a second-round multiplex PCR after it. TCRdb used MiXCR to reprocess the multiplex PCR reads, holding one entry per CDR3 protein. Of hundreds of thousands of distinct CDR3 sequences detected, 20% to 25% appear once; the ten largest clones hold approximately 7%. Sequences were obtained from peripheral blood. These receptors all come from a woman between 18 and 29 years old with stable Graves' hyperthyroidism. Some clones in this sample may be carry-over from other donors' samples.

The chain carries TRBV2 and TRBJ2-5; D uncertain. There are 11 residues in the CDR3. The germline CDR1 and CDR2 sequences are SNHLY and FYNNEI. DNA for the CDR3: TGTACCTCAGCGTACCAAGAGACCCAGTACTTC. It codes for CTSAYQETQYF.

This clonotype was seen repeatedly, ten times or more. The gene calls are TRBV5-1 and TRBJ1-5; a weak D match, TRBD1 (5 bases). Germline CDR1 and CDR2: SGHRS and YFSETQ. The CDR3 sequence is 16 residues long. The ends were cut back, 4 bases at V and 3 bases at J, with 17 bases in the middle. CDR3 DNA: TGCGCCAGCAGCCCAGGGCCCCTGGAGGCCAATCAGCCCCAGCATTTT. This encodes CASSPGPLEANQPQHF.

This clonotype was counted many times. The V call is TRBV27, the J call TRBJ2-6, with D tentatively TRBD1 (6 bases). Germline values: CDR1 MNHEY, CDR2 SMNVEV (reference sequence). V was shortened by 6 bases and J by 0 bases, with 15 bases between the two germline ends. The CDR3 is 17 residues long. Here the CDR3 reads CASSTGTTNSGANVLTF. The CDR3 DNA reads TGTGCCAGCAGCACCGGGACAACTAACTCTGGGGCCAACGTCCTGACTTTC.

V gene TRBV19 combines with J gene TRBJ2-5, with 13 positions matching TRBD2. Per germline, CDR1 LNHDA and CDR2 SQIVND (reference sequence). V lost 2 bases and J lost 5; bases outside the gene matches: 14. The CDR3 loop spans 19 amino acids. DNA of the CDR3: TGTGCCAGTAGTATATCCAGGACTAGCGGGGGACTTGTTGGGGAGACCCAGTACTTC. The encoded protein is CASSISRTSGGLVGETQYF.

This clonotype has a count of ten or more. The rearrangement links TRBV3-1 to TRBJ1-1; D possibly corresponds to TRBD1 (5 bases). With 1 base removed from V and 5 bases from J, the gap between germline ends came to 11 bases. Germline V gives CDR1 LGHDT, CDR2 YNNKEL (reference sequence). The CDR3 runs to 14 residues. This CDR3 is CASSQGGRRTEAFF. The CDR3 DNA follows: TGTGCCAGCAGCCAAGGGGGCCGGAGGACTGAAGCTTTCTTT.

At least ten counts were recorded for this clonotype. As DNA, the CDR3 is TGTGCCAGCAGTGCTGGACAGCCGGGGGACACTGAAGCTTTCTTT. It codes for CASSAGQPGDTEAFF. The rearrangement joins TRBV2 to TRBJ1-1, with D maybe TRBD1 (6 bases). Per germline, CDR1 SNHLY and CDR2 FYNNEI. The CDR3 extends over 15 amino acids. Trimming cost V 4 bases and J 3 bases, with 15 bases left between them.

This clonotype was found many times. This sequence joins TRBV28 and TRBJ2-7; unclear D gene. Germline loops: CDR1 MDHEN, CDR2 SYDVKM. Trimming shortened V by 8 bases and J by 6 bases, and 17 bases separated the two germline ends. CDR3 length: 13 residues. The DNA of the CDR3 is TGTGCCAGCGGACCTTACCGTCGGACCGAGCAGTACTTC. The encoded protein is CASGPYRRTEQYF.

This chain joins TRBV27 and TRBJ1-2, with TRBD1 as a possible D gene (6 bases). The CDR3 consists of 15 residues. The V and J ends lost 0 bases and 7 bases respectively, with 15 bases between them. The germline V gene has CDR1 MNHEY and CDR2 SMNVEV (reference sequence). The CDR3 sequence: CASSLSQGSLSGYTF. CDR3 bases: TGTGCCAGCAGTTTATCACAGGGATCCTTGAGTGGCTACACCTTC.

This sequence joins TRBV19 and TRBJ2-5, with 12 bases identical to TRBD1. The CDR3 has 19 amino acids. Germline-derived CDR1 and CDR2 are LNHDA and SQIVND (reference sequence). After removal of 5 bases from V and 7 bases from J, the junction contained 20 bases not matched to a gene. This CDR3 reads CASSPRAGTGGAEFGTQYF. CDR3 DNA: TGTGCCAGTAGTCCAAGGGCCGGGACAGGGGGCGCTGAATTCGGGACCCAGTACTTC.

This clonotype was observed at least ten times. V gene TRBV6-5 combines with J gene TRBJ1-5; D possibly corresponds to TRBD1 (5 bases). Trimming stripped 0 bases from V and 2 bases from J, with 11 bases between. The CDR3 has 16 amino acids. Germline CDR1 is MNHEY and CDR2 is SVGAGI. CDR3 loop: CASSYSYGGGNQPQHF. The DNA of the CDR3 is TGTGCCAGCAGTTACTCGTACGGGGGTGGCAATCAGCCCCAGCATTTT.